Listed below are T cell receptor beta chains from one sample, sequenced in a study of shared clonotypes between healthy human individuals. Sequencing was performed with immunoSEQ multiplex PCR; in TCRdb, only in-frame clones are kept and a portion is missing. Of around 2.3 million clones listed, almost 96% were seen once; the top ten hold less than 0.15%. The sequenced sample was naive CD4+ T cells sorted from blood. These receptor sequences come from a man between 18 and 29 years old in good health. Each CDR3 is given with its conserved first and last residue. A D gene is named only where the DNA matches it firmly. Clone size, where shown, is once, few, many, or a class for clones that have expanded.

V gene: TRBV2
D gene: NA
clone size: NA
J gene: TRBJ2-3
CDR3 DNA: TGTGCCAGCAGTGTAGTTGGGGATACGCAGTATTTT
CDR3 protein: CASSVVGDTQYF

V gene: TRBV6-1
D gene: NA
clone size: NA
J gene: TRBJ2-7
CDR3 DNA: TGTGCCAGCAGTGAAGTTTCTGGCGAGCAGTACTTC
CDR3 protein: CASSEVSGEQYF

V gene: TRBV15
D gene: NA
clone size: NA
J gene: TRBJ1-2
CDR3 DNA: TGTGCCACCAGCAGGCCGGCACTCTATGGCTACACCTTC
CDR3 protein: CATSRPALYGYTF

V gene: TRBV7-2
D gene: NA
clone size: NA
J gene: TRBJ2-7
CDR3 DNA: TGTGCCAGCAGCTTAGGTCAGGGCGACTACGAGCAGTACTTC
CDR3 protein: CASSLGQGDYEQYF

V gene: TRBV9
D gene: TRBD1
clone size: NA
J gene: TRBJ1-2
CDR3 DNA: TGTGCCAGCAGACCAAGACAGGGAGGTGATTATGGCTACACCTTC
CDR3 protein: CASRPRQGGDYGYTF

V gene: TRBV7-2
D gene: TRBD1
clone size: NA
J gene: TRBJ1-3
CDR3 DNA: TGTGCCAGCAGCTTAGTAGTTCCAGGGGGCTCTGGAAACACCATATATTTT
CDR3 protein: CASSLVVPGGSGNTIYF

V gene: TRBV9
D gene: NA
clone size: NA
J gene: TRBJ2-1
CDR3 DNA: TGTGCCAGCAGCCCTAGTCAAGGCTCGACAAGCTATGAGCAGTTCTTC
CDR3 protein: CASSPSQGSTSYEQFF

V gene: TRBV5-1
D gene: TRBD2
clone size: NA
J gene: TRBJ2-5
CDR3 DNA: TGCGCCAGCAGCTTGCCTAGACTAGCTCGGGGTCGAGAGACCCAGTACTTC
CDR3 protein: CASSLPRLARGRETQYF

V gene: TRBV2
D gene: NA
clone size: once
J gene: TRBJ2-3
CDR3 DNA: TGTGCCAGCATGGGCGGGTTTCCAGATACGCAGTATTTT
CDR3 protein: CASMGGFPDTQYF

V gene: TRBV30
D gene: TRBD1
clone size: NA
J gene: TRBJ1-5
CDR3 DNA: TGTGCCTGGAGGGGGCCGGACAGGGACAATCAGCCCCAGCATTTT
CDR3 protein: CAWRGPDRDNQPQHF

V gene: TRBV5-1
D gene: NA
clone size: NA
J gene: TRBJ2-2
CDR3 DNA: TGCGCCAGCAGCTTGTCTGCGACGGGCACCGGGGAGCTGTTTTTT
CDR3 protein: CASSLSATGTGELFF

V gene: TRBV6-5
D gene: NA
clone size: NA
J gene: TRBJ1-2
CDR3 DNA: TGTGCCAGCAGTTCCAATACTATAAGGGGCTATGGCTACACCTTC
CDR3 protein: CASSSNTIRGYGYTF

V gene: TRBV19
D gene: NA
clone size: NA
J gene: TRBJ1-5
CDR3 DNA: TGTGCCAGTAGCAGACAGGACAATCAGCCCCAGCATTTT
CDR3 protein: CASSRQDNQPQHF

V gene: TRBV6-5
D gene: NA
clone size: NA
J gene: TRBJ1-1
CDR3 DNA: TGTGCCAGCAGTTACTCCCTACAGGGCAACACTGAAGCTTTCTTT
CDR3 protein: CASSYSLQGNTEAFF

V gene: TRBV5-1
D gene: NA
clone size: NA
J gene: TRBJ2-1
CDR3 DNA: TGCGCCAGCGGAATACAGGGTGGGATAGATGAGCAGTTCTTC
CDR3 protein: CASGIQGGIDEQFF

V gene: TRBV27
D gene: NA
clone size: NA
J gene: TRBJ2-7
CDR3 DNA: TGTGCCAGCAGTTTATCGAGTGGGGCCGCCGCTTACGAGCAGTACTTC
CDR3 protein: CASSLSSGAAAYEQYF

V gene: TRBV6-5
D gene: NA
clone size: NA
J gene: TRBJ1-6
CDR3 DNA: TGTGCCAGCAGTTCGGGACAAAATTCACCCCTCCACTTT
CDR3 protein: CASSSGQNSPLHF

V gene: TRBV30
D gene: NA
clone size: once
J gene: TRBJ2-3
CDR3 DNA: TGTGCCTGGAGTCTACCGCTTGGGGCACGCACAGATACGCAGTATTTT
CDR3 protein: CAWSLPLGARTDTQYF

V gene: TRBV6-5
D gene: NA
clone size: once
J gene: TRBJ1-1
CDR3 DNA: TGTGCCAGCATGCGGGGGAAGAACACTGAAGCTTTCTTT
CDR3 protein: CASMRGKNTEAFF

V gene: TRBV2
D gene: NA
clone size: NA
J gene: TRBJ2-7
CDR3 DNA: TGTGCCAGCAGTGAAGAAGGAGGGGAAACCGAGAAGCAGTACTTC
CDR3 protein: CASSEEGGETEKQYF

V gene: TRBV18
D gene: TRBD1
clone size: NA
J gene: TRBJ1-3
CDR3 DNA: TGTGCCAGCTCACCTCAGAGACAGGGGGCCCATAATCCGACTGGAAACACCATATATTTT
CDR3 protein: CASSPQRQGAHNPTGNTIYF

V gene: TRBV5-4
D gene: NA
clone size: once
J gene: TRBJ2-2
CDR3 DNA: TGTGCCAGCAGCTTGAAAGGCGGGGAGCTGTTTTTT
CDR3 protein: CASSLKGGELFF

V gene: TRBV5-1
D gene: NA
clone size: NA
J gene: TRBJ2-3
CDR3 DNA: TGCGCCAGCAGCTTGGTCATCACAGATACGCAGTATTTT
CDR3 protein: CASSLVITDTQYF

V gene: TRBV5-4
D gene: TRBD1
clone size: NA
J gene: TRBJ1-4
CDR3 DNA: TGTGCCAGCAGCTTTGGAACAGGGGCGGAAAAACTGTTTTTT
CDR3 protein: CASSFGTGAEKLFF

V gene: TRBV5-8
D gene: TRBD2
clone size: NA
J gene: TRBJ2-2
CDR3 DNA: TGTGCCAGCAGCCTACCGACTAGCGGGATTAGCGGGGAGCTGTTTTTT
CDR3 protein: CASSLPTSGISGELFF

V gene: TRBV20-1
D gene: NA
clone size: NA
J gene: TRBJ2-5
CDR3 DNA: TGCAGTGCTAGAGAACAAGAGACCCAGTACTTC
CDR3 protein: CSAREQETQYF

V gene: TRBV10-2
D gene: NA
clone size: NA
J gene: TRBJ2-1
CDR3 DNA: TGCGCCAGCAGTGACACCAGCCATGAGCAGTTCTTC
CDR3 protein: CASSDTSHEQFF

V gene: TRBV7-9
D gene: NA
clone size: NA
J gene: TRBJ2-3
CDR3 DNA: TGTGCCAGCAGCTTACTAGCAGGAGAGGCAGATACGCAGTATTTT
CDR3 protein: CASSLLAGEADTQYF

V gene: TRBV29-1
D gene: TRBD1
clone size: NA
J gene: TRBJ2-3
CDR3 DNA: TGCAGCGTTGAGACAGGGGCCCCGAGCGATACGCAGTATTTT
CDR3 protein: CSVETGAPSDTQYF

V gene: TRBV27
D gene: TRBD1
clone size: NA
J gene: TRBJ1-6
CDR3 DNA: TGTGCCAGCAGTCTGGGACAGTATAATTCACCCCTCCACTTT
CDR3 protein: CASSLGQYNSPLHF

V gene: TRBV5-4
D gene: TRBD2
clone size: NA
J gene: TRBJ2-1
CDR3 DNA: TGTGCCAGCAGCTCCGGGACTAGCGGGAATTACAATGAGCAGTTCTTC
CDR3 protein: CASSSGTSGNYNEQFF

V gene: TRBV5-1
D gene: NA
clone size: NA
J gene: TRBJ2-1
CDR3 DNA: TGCGCCAGCAGCTCGGGCCTGCCGGGGATTGAGCAGTTCTTC
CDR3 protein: CASSSGLPGIEQFF

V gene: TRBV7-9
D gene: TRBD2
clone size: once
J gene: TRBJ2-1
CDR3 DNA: TGTGCCAGCAGCCCTTATGAGGGTCGCCCTAGCGGGAGGGCCTATGAGCAGTTCTTC
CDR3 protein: CASSPYEGRPSGRAYEQFF

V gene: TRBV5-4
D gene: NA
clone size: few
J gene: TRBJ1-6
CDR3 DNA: TGTGCCAGCAGCCACGAAGGAACCCTGAGGGGGTCACCCCTCCACTTT
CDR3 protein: CASSHEGTLRGSPLHF

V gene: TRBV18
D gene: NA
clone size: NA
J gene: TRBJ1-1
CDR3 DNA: TGTGCCAGCTCACCGTCCGGGAAGACTGAAGCTTTCTTT
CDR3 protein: CASSPSGKTEAFF

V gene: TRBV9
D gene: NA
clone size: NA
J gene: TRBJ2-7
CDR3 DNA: TGTGCCAGCAGCGTAGAGGTGAGGGGAGAGCAGTACTTC
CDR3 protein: CASSVEVRGEQYF

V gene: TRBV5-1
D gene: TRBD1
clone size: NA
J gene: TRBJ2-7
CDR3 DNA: TGCGCCAGCAGCCCCGGACAGGGTAGCAACGAGCAGTACTTC
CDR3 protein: CASSPGQGSNEQYF

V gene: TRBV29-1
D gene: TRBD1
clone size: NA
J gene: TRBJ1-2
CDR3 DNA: TGCAGCGTCGAGGGGCGGGACAGGGCCTATGGCTACACCTTC
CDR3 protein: CSVEGRDRAYGYTF

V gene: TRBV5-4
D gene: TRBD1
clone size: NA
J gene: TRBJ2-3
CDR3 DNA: TGTGCCAGCAGCTGGACAGGGCAGGGCACAGATACGCAGTATTTT
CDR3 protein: CASSWTGQGTDTQYF

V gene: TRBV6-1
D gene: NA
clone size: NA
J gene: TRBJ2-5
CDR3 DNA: TGTGCCAGCAGGGGGGCTCAAGAGACCCAGTACTTC
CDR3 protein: CASRGAQETQYF

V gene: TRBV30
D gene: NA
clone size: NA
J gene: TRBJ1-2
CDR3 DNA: TGTGCCTGGAGTTCAACTTCCCGGGACTATGGCTACACCTTC
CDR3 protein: CAWSSTSRDYGYTF

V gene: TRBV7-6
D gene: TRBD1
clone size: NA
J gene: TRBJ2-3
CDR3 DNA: TGTGCCAGCAGCTCCTCCGGGACAGTTAGCACAGATACGCAGTATTTT
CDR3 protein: CASSSSGTVSTDTQYF

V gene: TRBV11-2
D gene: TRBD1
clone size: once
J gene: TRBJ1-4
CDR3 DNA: TGTGCCAGCAGACGACCGGGACAGGTTGGCGAACTGTTTTTT
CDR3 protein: CASRRPGQVGELFF

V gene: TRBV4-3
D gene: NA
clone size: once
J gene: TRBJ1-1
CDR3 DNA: TGCGCCAGCAGCCTAGATTTCTTATCGAACACTGAAGCTTTCTTT
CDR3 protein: CASSLDFLSNTEAFF

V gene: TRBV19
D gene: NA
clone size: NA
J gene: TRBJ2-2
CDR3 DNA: TGTGCCAGTAGTATGGGGACGTTTTACGCGAACACCGGGGAGCTGTTTTTT
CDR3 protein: CASSMGTFYANTGELFF

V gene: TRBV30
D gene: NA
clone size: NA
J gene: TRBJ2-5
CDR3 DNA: TGTGCCTGGGCTGCAGGGGTTAGTGAGACCCAGTACTTC
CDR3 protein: CAWAAGVSETQYF

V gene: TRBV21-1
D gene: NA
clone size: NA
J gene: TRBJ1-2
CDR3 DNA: TGTGCCAGCAGCTCGAAAATTAGGGGTGAGGTCTACACCTTC
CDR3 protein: CASSSKIRGEVYTF

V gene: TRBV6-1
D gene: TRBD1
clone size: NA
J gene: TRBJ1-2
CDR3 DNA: TGTGCCAGCAGTGAATGGACAGGGATAGGTGGCTACACCTTC
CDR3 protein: CASSEWTGIGGYTF

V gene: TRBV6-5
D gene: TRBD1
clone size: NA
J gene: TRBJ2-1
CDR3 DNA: TGTGCCAGCAGTTCTCCGGGACAGCCCTACAATGAGCAGTTCTTC
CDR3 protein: CASSSPGQPYNEQFF

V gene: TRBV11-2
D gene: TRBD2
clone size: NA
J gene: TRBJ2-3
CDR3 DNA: TGTGCCAGCACCGGGACTAGCGGGAGCTCTGGTACGCAGTATTTT
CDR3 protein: CASTGTSGSSGTQYF

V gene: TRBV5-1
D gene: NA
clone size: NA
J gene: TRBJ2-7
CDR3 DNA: TGCGCCAGCAGCTCCCGGGGGACCCCCTACGAGCAGTACTTC
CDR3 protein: CASSSRGTPYEQYF